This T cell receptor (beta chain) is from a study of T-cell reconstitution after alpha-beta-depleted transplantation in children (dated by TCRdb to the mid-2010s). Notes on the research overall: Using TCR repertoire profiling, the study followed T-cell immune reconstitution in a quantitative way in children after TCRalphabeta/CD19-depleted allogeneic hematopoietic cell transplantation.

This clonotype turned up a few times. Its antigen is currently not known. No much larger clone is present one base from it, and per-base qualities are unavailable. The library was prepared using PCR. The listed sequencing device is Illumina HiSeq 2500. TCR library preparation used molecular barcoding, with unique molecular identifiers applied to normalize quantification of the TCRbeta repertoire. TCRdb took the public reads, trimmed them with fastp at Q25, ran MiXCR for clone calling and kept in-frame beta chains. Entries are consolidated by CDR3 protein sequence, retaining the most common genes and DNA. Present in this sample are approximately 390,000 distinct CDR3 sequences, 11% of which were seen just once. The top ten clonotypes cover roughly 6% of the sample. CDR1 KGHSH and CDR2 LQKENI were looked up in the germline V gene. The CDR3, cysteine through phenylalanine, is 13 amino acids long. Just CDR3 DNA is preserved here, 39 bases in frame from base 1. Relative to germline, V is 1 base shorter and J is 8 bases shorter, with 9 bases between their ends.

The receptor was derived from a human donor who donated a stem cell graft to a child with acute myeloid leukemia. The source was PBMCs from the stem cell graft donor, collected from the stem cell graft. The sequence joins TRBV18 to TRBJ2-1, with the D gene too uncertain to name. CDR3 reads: CASSPRGKDEQFF. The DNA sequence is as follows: TGTGCCAGCTCACCACGCGGTAAGGATGAGCAGTTCTTC.